This TCR beta chain was observed in a study of shared clonotypes between healthy human individuals. The CDR3 has 14 amino acids. Trimming took 2 bases from V and 4 from J; bases not matched to a gene: 2. Germline V gene sequence: CDR1 MDHEN, CDR2 SYDVKM. This clone was seen only a few times. Sequencing used immunoSEQ multiplex PCR; TCRdb keeps in-frame clones, though not all of them. The repertoire consists of over 2 million clones, with approximately 94% occurring once and the leading ten covering 1% to 1.3%. CD45RO-negative cells were positively selected for CCR7, leaving out terminally differentiated effector memory CD45RA+ cells.

The chain has TRBV28 and TRBJ2-5; 9 bases agree with TRBD2. The TCR was taken from a man between 18 and 35 years old in good health. Source material: naive CD8+ T cells sorted from blood. The CDR3 bases are TGTGCCAGCAGTTTAGCGGGGGGGCTAGAGACCCAGTACTTC. Translated, it gives CASSLAGGLETQYF.